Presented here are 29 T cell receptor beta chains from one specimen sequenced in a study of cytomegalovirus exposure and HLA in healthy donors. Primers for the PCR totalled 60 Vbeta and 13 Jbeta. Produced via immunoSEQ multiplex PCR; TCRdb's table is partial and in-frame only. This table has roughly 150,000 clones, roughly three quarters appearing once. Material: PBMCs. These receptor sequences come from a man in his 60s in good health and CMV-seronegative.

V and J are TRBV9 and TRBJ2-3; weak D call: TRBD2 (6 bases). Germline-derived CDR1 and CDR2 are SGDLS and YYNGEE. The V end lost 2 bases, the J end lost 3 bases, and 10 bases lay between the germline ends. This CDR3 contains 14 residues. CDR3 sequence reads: CASSVASGTDTQYF. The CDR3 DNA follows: TGTGCCAGCAGCGTTGCGAGCGGGACAGATACGCAGTATTTT. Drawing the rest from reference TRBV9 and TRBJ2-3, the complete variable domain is DSGVTQTPKHLITATGQRVTLRCSPRSGDLSVYWYQQSLDQGLQFLIQYYNGEERAKGNILERFSAQQFPDLHSELNLSSLELGDSALYFCASSVASGTDTQYFGPGTRLTVL.

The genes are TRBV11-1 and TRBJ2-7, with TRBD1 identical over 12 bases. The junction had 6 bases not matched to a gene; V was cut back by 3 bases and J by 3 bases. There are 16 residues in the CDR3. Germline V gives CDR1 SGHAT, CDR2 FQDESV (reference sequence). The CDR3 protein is CASSFGRDRGHYEQYF. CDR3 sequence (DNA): TGTGCCAGCAGCTTCGGCCGGGACAGGGGGCACTACGAGCAGTACTTC. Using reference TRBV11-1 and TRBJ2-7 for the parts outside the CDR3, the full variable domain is EAEVAQSPRYKITEKSQAVAFWCDPISGHATLYWYRQILGQGPELLVQFQDESVVDDSQLPKDRFSAERLKGVDSTLKIQPAELGDSAMYLCASSFGRDRGHYEQYFGPGTRLTVT.

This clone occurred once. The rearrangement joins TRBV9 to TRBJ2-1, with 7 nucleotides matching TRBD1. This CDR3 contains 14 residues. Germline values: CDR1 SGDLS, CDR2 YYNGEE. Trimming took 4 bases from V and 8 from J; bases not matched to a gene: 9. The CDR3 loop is CASSRLTGDDEQFF. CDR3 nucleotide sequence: TGTGCCAGCAGCCGCCTCACAGGGGACGATGAGCAGTTCTTC.

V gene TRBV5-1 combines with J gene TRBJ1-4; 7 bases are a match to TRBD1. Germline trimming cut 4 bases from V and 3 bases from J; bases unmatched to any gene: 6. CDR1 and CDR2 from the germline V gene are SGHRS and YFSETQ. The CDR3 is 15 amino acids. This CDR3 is CASSINTGANEKLFF. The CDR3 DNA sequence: TGCGCCAGCAGCATTAACACAGGGGCTAATGAAAAACTGTTTTTT.

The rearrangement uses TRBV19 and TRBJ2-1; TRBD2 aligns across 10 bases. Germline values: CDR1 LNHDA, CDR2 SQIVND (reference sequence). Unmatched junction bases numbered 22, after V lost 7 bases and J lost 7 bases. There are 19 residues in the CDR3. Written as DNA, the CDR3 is TGTGCCAGTAAATCTTTGGCTAGCGGGAGCTTACCCCCCTCTAATGAGCAGTTCTTC. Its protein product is CASKSLASGSLPPSNEQFF.

For the CDR3, the DNA is TGCAGCGTTGACTCCAGGGCAAATGAGCAGTTCTTC. This sequence encodes CSVDSRANEQFF. This chain connects TRBV29-1 to TRBJ2-1; a possible D gene is TRBD1 (5 bases). The germline V gene has CDR1 SQVTM and CDR2 ANQGSEA. The CDR3 totals 12 residues. Trimming cost V 3 bases and J 7 bases, with 10 bases left between them.

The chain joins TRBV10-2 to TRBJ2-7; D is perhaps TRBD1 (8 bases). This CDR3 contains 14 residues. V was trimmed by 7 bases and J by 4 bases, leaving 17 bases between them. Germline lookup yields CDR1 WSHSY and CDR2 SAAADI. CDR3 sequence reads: CASTADREGYEQYF. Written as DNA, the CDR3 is TGCGCCAGCACCGCGGACAGGGAGGGATACGAGCAGTACTTC.

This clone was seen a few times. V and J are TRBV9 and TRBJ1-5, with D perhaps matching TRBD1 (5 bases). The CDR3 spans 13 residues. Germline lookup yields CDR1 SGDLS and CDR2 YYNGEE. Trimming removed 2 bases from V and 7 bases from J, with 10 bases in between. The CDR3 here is CASSVEGRQPQHF. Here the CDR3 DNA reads TGTGCCAGCAGCGTGGAGGGGCGACAGCCCCAGCATTTT.

The CDR3 sequence: CASSSERVSNQPQHF. In nucleotides, the CDR3 is TGTGCCAGCAGTAGCGAGAGGGTCAGCAATCAGCCCCAGCATTTT. This sequence joins TRBV5-5 and TRBJ1-5; D unresolved. The germline V and J ends were trimmed by 5 bases and 1 base, with 13 bases remaining between them. Germline CDR1 reads SGHKS; CDR2 reads YYEKEE (reference sequence). There are 15 residues in the CDR3.

The CDR3 reads CASSLDLGQLNTEAFF. CDR3 nucleotides: TGTGCCAGCAGCTTAGATCTGGGGCAGCTTAACACTGAAGCTTTCTTT. V and J are TRBV11-2 and TRBJ1-1, with D possibly matching TRBD1 (5 bases). Trimming removed 0 bases from V and 2 bases from J, with 13 bases in between. The V gene's germline CDR1 is SGHAT and CDR2 FQNNGV. The CDR3 is 16 amino acids.

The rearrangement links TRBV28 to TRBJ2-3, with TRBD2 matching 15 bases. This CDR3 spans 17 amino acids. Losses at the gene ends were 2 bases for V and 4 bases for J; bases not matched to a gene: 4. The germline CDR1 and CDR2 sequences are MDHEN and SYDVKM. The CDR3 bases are TGTGCCAGCAGTTTAACGGGACTAGCGGGAGGACCAGATACGCAGTATTTT. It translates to CASSLTGLAGGPDTQYF.

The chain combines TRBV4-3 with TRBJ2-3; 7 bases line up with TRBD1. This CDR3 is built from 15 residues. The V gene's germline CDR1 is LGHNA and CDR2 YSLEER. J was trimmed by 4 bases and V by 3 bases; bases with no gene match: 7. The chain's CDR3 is CASSQDPGQADTQYF. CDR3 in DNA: TGCGCCAGCAGCCAGGACCCAGGACAGGCAGATACGCAGTATTTT.

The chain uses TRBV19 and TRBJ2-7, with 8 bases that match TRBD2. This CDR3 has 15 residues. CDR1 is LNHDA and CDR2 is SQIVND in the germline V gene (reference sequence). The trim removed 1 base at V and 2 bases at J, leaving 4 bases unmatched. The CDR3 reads CASSIAAGEPYEQYF. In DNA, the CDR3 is TGTGCCAGTAGTATAGCAGCGGGAGAACCCTACGAGCAGTACTTC.

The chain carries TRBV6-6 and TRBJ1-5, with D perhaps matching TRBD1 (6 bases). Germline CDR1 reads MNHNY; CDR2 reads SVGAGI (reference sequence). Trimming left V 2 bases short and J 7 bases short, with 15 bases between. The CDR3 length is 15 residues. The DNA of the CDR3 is TGTGCCAGCAGTTACCTCTACAGGGAAAGGCAGCCCCAGCATTTT. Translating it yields CASSYLYRERQPQHF.

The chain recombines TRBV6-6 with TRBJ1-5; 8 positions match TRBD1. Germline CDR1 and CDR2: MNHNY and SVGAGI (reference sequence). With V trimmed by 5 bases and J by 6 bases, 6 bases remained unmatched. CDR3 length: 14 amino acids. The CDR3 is CASSIGQGGQPQHF. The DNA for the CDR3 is TGTGCCAGCAGTATAGGACAGGGAGGTCAGCCCCAGCATTTT.

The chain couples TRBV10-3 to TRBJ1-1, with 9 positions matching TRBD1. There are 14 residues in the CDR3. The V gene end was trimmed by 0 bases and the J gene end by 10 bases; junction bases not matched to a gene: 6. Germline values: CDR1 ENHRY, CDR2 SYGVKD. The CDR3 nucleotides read TGTGCCATCAGTGAGTCTCCACAGGGGGCTGGAGCTTTCTTT. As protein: CAISESPQGAGAFF.

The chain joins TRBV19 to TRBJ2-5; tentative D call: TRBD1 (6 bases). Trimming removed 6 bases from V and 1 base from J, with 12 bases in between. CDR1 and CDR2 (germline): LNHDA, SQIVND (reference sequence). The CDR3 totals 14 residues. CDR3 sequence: CASRETGLQETQYF. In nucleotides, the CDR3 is TGTGCCAGTAGGGAGACAGGCCTCCAAGAGACCCAGTACTTC.

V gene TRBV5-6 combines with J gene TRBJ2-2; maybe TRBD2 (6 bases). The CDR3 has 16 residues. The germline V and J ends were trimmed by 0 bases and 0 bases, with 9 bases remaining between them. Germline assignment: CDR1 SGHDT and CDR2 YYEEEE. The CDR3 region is CASSLGRGTNTGELFF. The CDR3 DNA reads TGTGCCAGCAGCTTGGGACGCGGGACGAACACCGGGGAGCTGTTTTTT. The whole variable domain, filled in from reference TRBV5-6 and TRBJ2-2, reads DAGVTQSPTHLIKTRGQQVTLRCSPKSGHDTVSWYQQALGQGPQFIFQYYEEEERQRGNFPDRFSGHQFPNYSSELNVNALLLGDSALYLCASSLGRGTNTGELFFGEGSRLTVL.

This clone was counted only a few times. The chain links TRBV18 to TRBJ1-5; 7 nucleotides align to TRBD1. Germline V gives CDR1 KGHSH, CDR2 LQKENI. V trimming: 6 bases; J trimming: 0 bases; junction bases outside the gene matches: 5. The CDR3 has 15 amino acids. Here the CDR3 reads CASSPGTASNQPQHF. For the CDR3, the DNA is TGTGCCAGCTCGCCAGGGACAGCTAGCAATCAGCCCCAGCATTTT.

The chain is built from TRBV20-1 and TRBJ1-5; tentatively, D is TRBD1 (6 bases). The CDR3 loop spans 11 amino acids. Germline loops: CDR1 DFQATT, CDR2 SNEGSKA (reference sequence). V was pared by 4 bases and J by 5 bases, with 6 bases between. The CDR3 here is CSATGDQPQHF. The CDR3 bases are TGCAGTGCTACAGGGGATCAGCCCCAGCATTTT.

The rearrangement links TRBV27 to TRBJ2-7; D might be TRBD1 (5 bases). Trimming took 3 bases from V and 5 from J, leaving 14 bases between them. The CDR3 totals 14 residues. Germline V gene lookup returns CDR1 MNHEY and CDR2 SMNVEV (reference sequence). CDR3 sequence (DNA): TGTGCCAGCAGTTTGGCAGGGCCCATCCACGAGCAGTACTTC. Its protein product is CASSLAGPIHEQYF.

The CDR3 region is CASSLQGLVEGYTF. Here the CDR3 DNA reads TGTGCCAGCAGCTTGCAGGGCCTAGTAGAAGGCTACACCTTC. The V and J genes are TRBV5-8 and TRBJ1-2; D possibly corresponds to TRBD1 (5 bases). With 1 base removed from V and 8 bases from J, the gap between germline ends came to 15 bases. The CDR3 consists of 14 residues. The germline CDR1 and CDR2 sequences are SGHTS and YDEGEE. The full variable domain, completed using reference TRBV5-8 and TRBJ1-2, is EAGVTQSPTHLIKTRGQQATLRCSPISGHTSVYWYQQALGLGLQFLLWYDEGEERNRGNFPPRFSGRQFPNYSSELNVNALELEDSALYLCASSLQGLVEGYTFGSGTRLTVV.

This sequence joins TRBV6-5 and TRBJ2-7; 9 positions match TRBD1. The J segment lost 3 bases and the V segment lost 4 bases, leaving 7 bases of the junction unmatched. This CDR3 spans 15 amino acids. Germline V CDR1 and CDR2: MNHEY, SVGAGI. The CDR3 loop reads CASSSSGTGFYEQYF. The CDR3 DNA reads TGTGCCAGCAGTTCCTCCGGGACAGGGTTCTACGAGCAGTACTTC.

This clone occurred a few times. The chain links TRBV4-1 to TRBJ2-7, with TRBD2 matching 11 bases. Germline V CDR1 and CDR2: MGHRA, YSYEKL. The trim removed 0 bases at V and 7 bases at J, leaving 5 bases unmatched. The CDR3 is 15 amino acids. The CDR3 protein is CASSQELAGDKEQYF. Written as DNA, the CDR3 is TGCGCCAGCAGCCAAGAACTAGCGGGAGATAAAGAGCAGTACTTC.

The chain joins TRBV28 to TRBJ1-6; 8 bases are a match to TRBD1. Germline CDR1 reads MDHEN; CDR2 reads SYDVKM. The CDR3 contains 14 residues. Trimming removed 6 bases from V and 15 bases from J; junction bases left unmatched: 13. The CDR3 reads CASSPPGQEFHLHF. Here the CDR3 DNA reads TGTGCCAGCAGCCCGCCGGGACAGGAATTTCACCTCCACTTT.

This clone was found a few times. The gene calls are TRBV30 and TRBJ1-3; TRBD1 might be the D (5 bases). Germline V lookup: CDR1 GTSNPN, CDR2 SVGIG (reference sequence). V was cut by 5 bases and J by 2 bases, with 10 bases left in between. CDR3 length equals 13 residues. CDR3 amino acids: CAWGGNPGNTIYF. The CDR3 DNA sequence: TGTGCCTGGGGGGGGAATCCTGGAAACACCATATATTTT.

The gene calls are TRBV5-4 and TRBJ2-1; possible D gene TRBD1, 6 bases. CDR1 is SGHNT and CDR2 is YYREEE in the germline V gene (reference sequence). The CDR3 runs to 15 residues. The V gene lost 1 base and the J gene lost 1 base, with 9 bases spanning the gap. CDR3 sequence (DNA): TGTGCCAGCAGCTTGATAGGGGGTTCCTACAATGAGCAGTTCTTC. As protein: CASSLIGGSYNEQFF.

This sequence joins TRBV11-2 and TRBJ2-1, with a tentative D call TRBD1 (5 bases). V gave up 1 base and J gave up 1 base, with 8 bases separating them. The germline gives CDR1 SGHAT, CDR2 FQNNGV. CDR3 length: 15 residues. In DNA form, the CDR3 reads TGTGCCAGCAGCTTAGGGGGCTGGTCCTACAATGAGCAGTTCTTC. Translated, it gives CASSLGGWSYNEQFF.

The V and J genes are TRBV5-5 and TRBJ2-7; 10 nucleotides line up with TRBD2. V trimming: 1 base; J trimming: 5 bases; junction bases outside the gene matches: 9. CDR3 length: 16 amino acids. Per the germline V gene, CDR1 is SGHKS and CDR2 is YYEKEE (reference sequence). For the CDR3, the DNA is TGTGCCAGCAGCTTGCGCGTGGCTAGCGGGAGCCACGAGCAGTACTTC. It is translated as CASSLRVASGSHEQYF.